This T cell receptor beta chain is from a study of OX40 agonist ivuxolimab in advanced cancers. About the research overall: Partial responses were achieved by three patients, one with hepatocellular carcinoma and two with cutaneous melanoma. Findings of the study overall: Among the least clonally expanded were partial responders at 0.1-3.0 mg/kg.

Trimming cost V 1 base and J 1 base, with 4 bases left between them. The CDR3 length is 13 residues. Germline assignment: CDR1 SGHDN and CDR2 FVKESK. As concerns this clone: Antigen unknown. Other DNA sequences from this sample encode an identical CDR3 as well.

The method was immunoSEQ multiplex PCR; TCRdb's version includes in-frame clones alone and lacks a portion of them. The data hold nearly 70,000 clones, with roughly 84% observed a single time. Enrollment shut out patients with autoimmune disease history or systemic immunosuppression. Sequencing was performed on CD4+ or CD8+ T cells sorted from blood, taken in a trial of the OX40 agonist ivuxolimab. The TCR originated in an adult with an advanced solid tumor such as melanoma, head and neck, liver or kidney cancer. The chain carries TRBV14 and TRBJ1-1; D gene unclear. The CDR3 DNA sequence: TGTGCCAGCAGCCAAGGGGCGAACACTGAAGCTTTCTTT. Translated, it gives CASSQGANTEAFF. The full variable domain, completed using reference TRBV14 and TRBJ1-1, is EAGVTQFPSHSVIEKGQTVTLRCDPISGHDNLYWYRRVMGKEIKFLLHFVKESKQDESGMPNNRFLAERTGGTYSTLKVQPAELEDSGVYFCASSQGANTEAFFGQGTRLTVV.